Listed below are T cell receptor beta chains from one sample, sequenced in a study of human T cells and chemical hapten exposure. Via MiXCR, TCRdb re-called the RACE reads, giving one row per CDR3 protein. The table lists 350,000 to 400,000 distinct CDR3 sequences, about 6% of them singletons. This material consisted of whole blood, taken in connection with sensitization to the hapten diphenylcyclopropenone (DPC). These receptors all stem from a woman aged 18-29 years with alopecia areata. Some clones in this sample may be carry-over from other donors' samples. Each CDR3 is given with its conserved first and last residue. The D gene is left open where the match is weak. The size of a clone is reported for some rows only, either as once, few or many, or as a class for expanded clones.

v_call	j_call	d_call	clone_size	cdr3_nt	cdr3_aa
TRBV28	TRBJ1-2	-	-	TGTGCCAGCCTACCTCCCGTAGGCAGGGACGATGGCTACACCTTC	CASLPPVGRDDGYTF
TRBV7-2	TRBJ1-2	-	-	TGTGCCAGCAGCTTAGAGTTGGGTTTCTATGGCTACACCTTC	CASSLELGFYGYTF
TRBV2	TRBJ1-2	-	many	TGTGCCAGCAGTGACAGTTTTAGCTATGGCTACACCTTC	CASSDSFSYGYTF
TRBV12-3/TRBV12-4	TRBJ1-2	TRBD1	many	TGTGCCAGCAGTCCCAGACAGGGGGCGCGTGGCTACACCTTC	CASSPRQGARGYTF
TRBV5-4	TRBJ1-3	-	-	TGTGCCAGCAGCCAACAGGGTCGCGGAAACACCATATATTTT	CASSQQGRGNTIYF
TRBV20-1	TRBJ2-7	-	few	TGCAGTGCTAGGTGGGACTCTACCTACGAGCAGTACTTC	CSARWDSTYEQYF
TRBV12-3/TRBV12-4	TRBJ1-1	-	few	TGTGCCAGCAGTTTCATCGTCGGGGGGACGACTGAAGCTTTCTTT	CASSFIVGGTTEAFF
TRBV29-1	TRBJ2-5	-	-	TGCAGCGTCGGGTACCAAGAGACCCAGTACTTC	CSVGYQETQYF
TRBV12-3/TRBV12-4	TRBJ1-3	-	-	TGTGCCACCCATGACGGCCAAAGCTCTGGAAACACCATATATTTT	CATHDGQSSGNTIYF
TRBV5-1	TRBJ1-4	TRBD1	many	TGCGCCAGCAGCTCAGGACAGGGGCAGGAAAAACTGTTTTTT	CASSSGQGQEKLFF
TRBV5-1	TRBJ1-1	-	few	TGCGCCAGCAGCCCCCAACAAGGGGAAGGTGATGGCACTGAAGCTTTCTTT	CASSPQQGEGDGTEAFF
TRBV24-1	TRBJ2-5	-	few	TGTGCCACCAGTGATGCCAACCAAGAGACCCAGTACTTC	CATSDANQETQYF
TRBV5-4	TRBJ1-1	-	many	TGTGCCAGCAGCCCCGGTACCTTGGGAACTGAAGCTTTCTTT	CASSPGTLGTEAFF
TRBV20-1	TRBJ2-7	-	few	TGCAGTGCCCTAACATTGACTGCGAGCTCCTACGAGCAGTACTTC	CSALTLTASSYEQYF
TRBV5-1	TRBJ2-1	TRBD1	few	TGCGCCAGCAGCTTTAAGAGGACAGGTCCCGGGAATGAGCAGTTCTTC	CASSFKRTGPGNEQFF
TRBV29-1	TRBJ1-5	-	many	TGCAGCGTCCGACCCCCAAATCAGCCCCAGCATTTT	CSVRPPNQPQHF
TRBV12-3/TRBV12-4	TRBJ1-2	-	few	TGTGCCAGCAGCTTTCTGAGGGACGGAGGCGCCTATGGCTACACCTTC	CASSFLRDGGAYGYTF
TRBV7-9	TRBJ1-4	-	few	TGTGCCATCCTGCGGCCAACTAATGAAAAACTGTTTTTT	CAILRPTNEKLFF
TRBV7-9	TRBJ1-5	-	many	TGTGCCAGCAGCCGGGACCGTTCGGGGCCCCAGCATTTT	CASSRDRSGPQHF
TRBV20-1	TRBJ2-3	-	many	TGCAGTGCCACCTGGGATACAAGCACAGATACGCAGTATTTT	CSATWDTSTDTQYF
TRBV28	TRBJ1-2	-	many	TGTGCCAGCAGTCGTCCTACCAACTATGGCTACACCTTC	CASSRPTNYGYTF
TRBV7-2	TRBJ2-6	-	-	TGTGCCAGCAGCTTAGTCGCGACACCCGATTCTGGGGCCAACGTCCTGACTTTC	CASSLVATPDSGANVLTF
TRBV24-1	TRBJ2-1	TRBD1	-	TGTGCCACCAGTGATGCCACAGGGGGGTCCTACAATGAGCAGTTCTTC	CATSDATGGSYNEQFF
TRBV28	TRBJ1-3	-	many	TGTGCCAGCAGTTTACTTCCTGGAAACACCATATATTTT	CASSLLPGNTIYF
TRBV6-5	TRBJ2-3	-	-	TGTGCCAGCAGGGAAGGAGATACGCAGTATTTT	CASREGDTQYF
TRBV12-3/TRBV12-4	TRBJ1-1	TRBD1	-	TGTGCCAGCAGTTGGACAGGCCGGAACACTGAAGCTTTCTTT	CASSWTGRNTEAFF
TRBV3-1	TRBJ2-7	-	-	TGTGCCAGCAGCCAAGCGTCAAGGAGCTCCTACGAGCAGTACTTC	CASSQASRSSYEQYF
TRBV7-2	TRBJ2-3	-	-	TGTGCCAGCAGGGCTGGGGGGGATACGCAGTATTTT	CASRAGGDTQYF
TRBV7-8	TRBJ2-3	-	many	TGTGCCAGCAGCTTAGGGAGCCGACAGGCCATCCAGAACACAGATACGCAGTATTTT	CASSLGSRQAIQNTDTQYF
TRBV7-2	TRBJ2-2	-	few	TGTGCCAGCAGCTCCTTCACGATGTCGAGCGGGGAGCTGTTTTTT	CASSSFTMSSGELFF
TRBV20-1	TRBJ1-6	-	many	TGCAGTGCTAGAGTCCCACAGGCAGACAATTCACCCCTCCACTTT	CSARVPQADNSPLHF
TRBV4-2	TRBJ1-2	-	many	TGTGCCAGCAGCCAAGATCAGCGTCAGACTAACTATGGCTACACCTTC	CASSQDQRQTNYGYTF
TRBV7-2	TRBJ1-5	-	many	TGTGCCAGCAGCTTAGAAGTGTCGGCCGGAGGAAACCAGCCCCAGCATTTT	CASSLEVSAGGNQPQHF
TRBV3-1	TRBJ1-1	TRBD1	many	TGTGCCAGCAGCCTAGGGACAGGAGATGAAGCTTTCTTT	CASSLGTGDEAFF
TRBV9	TRBJ2-3	-	few	TGTGCCAGCAAGCCGGACCTCGCCACAGATACGCAGTATTTT	CASKPDLATDTQYF
TRBV27	TRBJ2-5	TRBD1	-	TGTGCCAGCAGTTTAGGACAGGACGGGGAGACCCAGTACTTC	CASSLGQDGETQYF
TRBV27	TRBJ2-7	-	-	TGTGCCAGCAGTTTATCTAGTCAGGTCGACGAGCAGTACTTC	CASSLSSQVDEQYF
TRBV6-2/TRBV6-3	TRBJ2-1	TRBD2	-	TGTGCCAGCAGGCAGTCGGGGGGTTTACTTGAGCAGTTCTTC	CASRQSGGLLEQFF
TRBV6-5	TRBJ1-6	-	many	TGTGCCAGCAGGCCCGGACAGCATGAAACCCTCCACTTT	CASRPGQHETLHF
TRBV24-1	TRBJ2-1	-	-	TGTGCCACCAGTGAGCAGGGTATTGAGCAGTTCTTC	CATSEQGIEQFF
TRBV2	TRBJ1-3	-	many	TGTGCCAGCAGCGCTTTCCGGAACACCATATATTTT	CASSAFRNTIYF
TRBV11-1	TRBJ1-1	-	-	TGTGCCAGCAGCACCACTCAGGGAGCCTACGAAGCTTTCTTT	CASSTTQGAYEAFF
TRBV12-3/TRBV12-4	TRBJ2-1	TRBD1	-	TGTGCCAGCAGTGGGACAGGGGACGGCTCCTACAATGAGCAGTTCTTC	CASSGTGDGSYNEQFF
TRBV3-1	TRBJ2-1	-	few	TGTGCCAGCAGCCATAATGGGCTAGCACCCGGTGAGCAGTTCTTC	CASSHNGLAPGEQFF
TRBV28	TRBJ1-1	TRBD1	-	TGTGCCAGCAGTTTAGAGTCGGAGGGGGCTGATGAAGCTTTCTTT	CASSLESEGADEAFF
TRBV13	TRBJ2-3	TRBD1	-	TGTGCCAGCAGCTTAGGGACAGGGGGCGACACAGATACGCAGTATTTT	CASSLGTGGDTDTQYF